A selection of T cell receptor beta chains follows, all from one sample in a study of PD-1 blockade in classical Hodgkin lymphoma. Produced via immunoSEQ multiplex PCR; TCRdb's table is partial and in-frame only. The sample holds fewer than 40,000 clones; 88% are singletons and the top ten take 1% to 1.5%. Sequences were obtained from CD4+ T cells from blood. These receptors all stem from a human donor with classical Hodgkin lymphoma. Each CDR3 is given with its conserved first and last residue. A D gene is named only where the DNA matches it firmly. Size tells how often a clone was seen (once, few, many) or the class of an expanded clone, and some rows leave it out.

v_call: TRBV9
d_call: TRBD1
j_call: TRBJ1-4
clone_size: -
cdr3_nt: TGTGCCAGCAGCGTAGCCCCAGGGGGGAATGAAAAACTGTTTTTT
cdr3_aa: CASSVAPGGNEKLFF

v_call: TRBV9
d_call: TRBD1
j_call: TRBJ2-7
clone_size: -
cdr3_nt: TGTGCCAGCAGCGTGGTGGGGACAGGGGGATACGAGCAGTACTTC
cdr3_aa: CASSVVGTGGYEQYF

v_call: TRBV19
d_call: -
j_call: TRBJ1-1
clone_size: -
cdr3_nt: TGTGCCAGTAGGCGAAACATGAACACTGAAGCTTTCTTT
cdr3_aa: CASRRNMNTEAFF

v_call: TRBV7-6
d_call: TRBD2
j_call: TRBJ2-7
clone_size: -
cdr3_nt: TGTGCCAGCAGCCCACGGGTCGGGGTAGCGGGAGTTCCCCTCTACGAGCAGTACTTC
cdr3_aa: CASSPRVGVAGVPLYEQYF

v_call: TRBV28
d_call: TRBD1
j_call: TRBJ1-5
clone_size: once
cdr3_nt: TGTGCCAGCAGTCCCAGACAGGGCTGGGGTCAGCCCCAGCATTTT
cdr3_aa: CASSPRQGWGQPQHF

v_call: TRBV5-1
d_call: -
j_call: TRBJ1-1
clone_size: -
cdr3_nt: TGCGCCAGCCTAAGGGCACCGGAGACTGAAGCTTTCTTT
cdr3_aa: CASLRAPETEAFF

v_call: TRBV6-6
d_call: TRBD1
j_call: TRBJ1-1
clone_size: -
cdr3_nt: TGTGCCAGCAGTAGACAGGGCATGAACACTGAAGCTTTCTTT
cdr3_aa: CASSRQGMNTEAFF

v_call: TRBV5-1
d_call: -
j_call: TRBJ1-1
clone_size: -
cdr3_nt: TGCGCCAGCAGGAGGGAGGGCACTGAAGCTTTCTTT
cdr3_aa: CASRREGTEAFF

v_call: TRBV10-3
d_call: TRBD2
j_call: TRBJ2-7
clone_size: -
cdr3_nt: TGTGCCATCAGCACCGGGACTAGCGGCTACGAGCAGTACTTC
cdr3_aa: CAISTGTSGYEQYF

v_call: TRBV7-9
d_call: -
j_call: TRBJ1-6
clone_size: -
cdr3_nt: TGTGCCTTTGGGGGCCAGACTAATTCACCCCTCCACTTT
cdr3_aa: CAFGGQTNSPLHF

v_call: TRBV18
d_call: TRBD1
j_call: TRBJ2-1
clone_size: -
cdr3_nt: TGTGCCAGCTCACGGGGGACAGGGGTGTACAATGAGCAGTTCTTC
cdr3_aa: CASSRGTGVYNEQFF

v_call: TRBV5-1
d_call: -
j_call: TRBJ2-1
clone_size: -
cdr3_nt: TGCGCCAGCAGCTTGAAGGAGAGGAATGAGCAGTTCTTC
cdr3_aa: CASSLKERNEQFF

v_call: TRBV5-4
d_call: TRBD2
j_call: TRBJ2-3
clone_size: -
cdr3_nt: TGTGCCAGCAGCTTGCCACCGGGACTAGCGGGAGGTACCAGCACAGATACGCAGTATTTT
cdr3_aa: CASSLPPGLAGGTSTDTQYF

v_call: TRBV7-9
d_call: TRBD1
j_call: TRBJ2-2
clone_size: -
cdr3_nt: TGTGCCGCCCAGGGGGCTAGTGGGAGCACCGGGGAGCTGTTTTTT
cdr3_aa: CAAQGASGSTGELFF

v_call: TRBV6-1
d_call: -
j_call: TRBJ1-5
clone_size: -
cdr3_nt: TGTGCCACCGCCCGGGACCCAGGTCAGCCCCAGCATTTT
cdr3_aa: CATARDPGQPQHF